Listed below are T cell receptor beta chains from one sample, sequenced in a study of T cell responses to AZD1222 COVID-19 vaccine. TCRdb's table, derived via immunoSEQ multiplex PCR, lists solely in-frame clones and lacks some. The sample shows roughly 150,000 clones, about 91% of them seen only once. The material was peripheral blood, obtained on day 0 of AZD1222 vaccination. Every receptor here comes from an adult in good health. The CDR3 runs from the conserved cysteine through the conserved F or W. The order of the fields is V gene, J gene, clone size, D gene, CDR3 DNA, CDR3 protein. The D gene is left open where the match is weak. Size is omitted from some rows. Given values are once, few, many or a class for expanded clones.

>TRBV18|TRBJ1-5|.|.
TGTGCCAGCTCACTCCTCGGACACAATAGCAATCAGCCCCAGCATTTT
CASSLLGHNSNQPQHF
>TRBV4-3|TRBJ2-6|.|.
TGCGCCAGCACCAGGGACCACTCTGGGGCCAACGTCCTGACTTTC
CASTRDHSGANVLTF
>TRBV5-8|TRBJ2-1|.|.
TGTGCCAGCAGCTTACGGCATTGGGACTCATTTTACAATGAGCAGTTCTTC
CASSLRHWDSFYNEQFF
>TRBV15|TRBJ2-3|.|TRBD2
TGTGCCACCAGCAGAGATGAGTTTTCGTCGGGGACTAGCGGGAGCATGAAGTATTTT
CATSRDEFSSGTSGSMKYF
>TRBV27|TRBJ1-2|.|.
TGTGCCAGCACCAGTTCCTCCTTGCCCCCTTACTATGGCTACACCTTC
CASTSSSLPPYYGYTF
>TRBV2|TRBJ2-7|once|.
TGTGCCAGCATGGGTCTTTTGAGCGCGGACTACGAGCAGTACTTC
CASMGLLSADYEQYF
>TRBV12-5|TRBJ2-7|.|.
TGTGCTAGTGGTCTAACCCTAGGGGAAAGCTCCTACGAGCAGTACTTC
CASGLTLGESSYEQYF
>TRBV9|TRBJ1-4|.|TRBD1
TGTGCCAGCAGCGTAAGGTGGGGGACAGTCTTGGCAACTAATGAAAAACTGTTTTTT
CASSVRWGTVLATNEKLFF
>TRBV5-5|TRBJ2-7|.|TRBD2
TGTGCCAGCAGCTTGGGGAGCGGGAGTCTCGAGCAGTACTTC
CASSLGSGSLEQYF
>TRBV9|TRBJ2-5|once|.
TGTGCCAGCAGCCCTTCTGGCCCCCCAAGAGAGACCCAGTACTTC
CASSPSGPPRETQYF
>TRBV6-5|TRBJ2-1|.|.
TGTGCCTCCTGGGACAACTACAATGAGCAGTTCTTC
CASWDNYNEQFF
>TRBV19|TRBJ2-7|.|TRBD1
TGTGCCAGTAGTATTCTCCCGGGACAGGGGAGCAACGAGCAGTACTTC
CASSILPGQGSNEQYF
>TRBV5-5|TRBJ1-2|.|.
TGTGCCAGCACCTACGGTTCCTCAGGACGGGGTTATGGCTACACCTTC
CASTYGSSGRGYGYTF
>TRBV19|TRBJ2-7|.|TRBD2
TGTGCCAGTAGTATTACTAGCGGGAGCTCCGAGCAGTACTTC
CASSITSGSSEQYF
>TRBV5-1|TRBJ1-1|.|.
TGCGCCAGCAGCTTGGCGGGGGGCGGTACTGAAGCTTTCTTT
CASSLAGGGTEAFF
>TRBV19|TRBJ1-4|.|TRBD1
TGTGCCAGTAGTATATTCGGCGGACAGGGTCAACATAATGAAAAACTGTTTTTT
CASSIFGGQGQHNEKLFF
>TRBV5-5|TRBJ1-1|.|TRBD1
TGTGCCAGCAGCTTACAGGGGGGACTGAACACTGAAGCTTTCTTT
CASSLQGGLNTEAFF
>TRBV19|TRBJ1-5|.|.
TGTGCCAGTAGAAAGGGGCTTAGCAATCAGCCCCAGCATTTT
CASRKGLSNQPQHF
>TRBV5-4|TRBJ1-4|.|.
TGTGCCAGCAGCTTGGGCTCGGGAGTCTTGAATGAAAAACTGTTTTTT
CASSLGSGVLNEKLFF
>TRBV11-3|TRBJ1-1|.|.
TGTGCCAGCAGCTTAGAGCCGGTGAACACTGAAGCTTTCTTT
CASSLEPVNTEAFF
>TRBV7-3|TRBJ2-2|.|.
TGTGCCAGCAGCCCAACGAACACCGGGGAGCTGTTTTTT
CASSPTNTGELFF
>TRBV4-3|TRBJ1-5|.|.
TGCGCCAGCAGCCAAGGGAGCAGGTTAGGCAATCAGCCCCAGCATTTT
CASSQGSRLGNQPQHF